This TCR beta chain was recorded in a study of T cell changes during pregnancy in multiple sclerosis (dated by TCRdb to the late 2010s). In terms of the full investigation: The study examined how the T cell repertoire changed over the course of pregnancy in women with multiple sclerosis.

Library method: the immunoSEQ multiplex PCR assay. The immuneACCESS repertoire file appears here via TCRdb, limited to in-frame rearrangements. These files lack a portion of the clones; in checked studies, under half of the deficit traces to unresolved V genes, and the cause of the others is not known. This sample is represented by tens of thousands of clones; nearly 95% of them were singletons. Of the sample, about 0.4% falls within the top ten clones. In the germline V gene, CDR1 corresponds to SQVTM and CDR2 to ANQGSEA. Germline trimming: 7 bases from V, 0 bases from J; junction bases outside gene matches: 14. Including the terminal cysteine and phenylalanine, the CDR3 comprises 17 residues. The CDR3 DNA has 51 bases and is translated from base 1. In regard to this clone: The target of this receptor is not known. Qualities for individual bases were not recorded, and no much larger clone is one base off.

This specimen consisted of CD4+ T cells from peripheral blood mononuclear cells, obtained after pregnancy. Here the chain combines TRBV29-1 and TRBJ1-1; TRBD1 aligns with 10 central bases. This sequence was found in a female donor in good health, enrolled as a control in a pregnancy study. CDR3 region: CSGMETGGFVMNTEAFF. The DNA sequence is given as TGCAGCGGCATGGAGACAGGGGGCTTCGTCATGAACACTGAAGCTTTCTTT.